This T cell receptor beta chain was documented in a study of shared clonotypes between healthy human individuals. This clone has only one observation. Every subset's genomic DNA went evenly onto several immunoSEQ plates. Method: immunoSEQ multiplex PCR; TCRdb's copy keeps in-frame clones and lacks some. The sample includes 2 million to 3 million clones, more than 80% of them seen just once. Trimming stripped 4 bases from V and 0 bases from J, with 12 bases between. CDR1 is SGHTA and CDR2 is FQGNSA in the germline V gene. The CDR3 runs to 15 residues. This chain links TRBV7-2 with TRBJ1-2; no clear D gene. Sequencing input: naive CD4+ T cells sorted from blood. Subset reported: CD45RA+ positively selected. This TCR came from a man younger than 35 in good health. The CDR3 here is CASSSPGVANYGYTF. CDR3 nucleotides: TGTGCCAGCAGCTCGCCGGGTGTAGCTAACTATGGCTACACCTTC.